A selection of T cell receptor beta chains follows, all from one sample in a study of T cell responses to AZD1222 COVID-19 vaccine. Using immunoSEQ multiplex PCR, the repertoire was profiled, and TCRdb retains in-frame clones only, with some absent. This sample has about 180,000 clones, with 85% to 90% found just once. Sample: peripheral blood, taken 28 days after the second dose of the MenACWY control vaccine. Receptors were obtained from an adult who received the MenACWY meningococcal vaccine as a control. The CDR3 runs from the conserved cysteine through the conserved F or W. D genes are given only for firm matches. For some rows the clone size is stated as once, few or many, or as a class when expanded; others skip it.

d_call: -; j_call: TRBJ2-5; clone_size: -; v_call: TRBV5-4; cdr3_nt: TGTGCCAGCAGCTTCACAGAGAGAGAAACCCAGTACTTC; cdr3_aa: CASSFTERETQYF
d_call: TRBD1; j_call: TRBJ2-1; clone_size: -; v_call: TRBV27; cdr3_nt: TGTGCCAGCAGTCCAGGGGGAGACAATGAGCAGTTCTTC; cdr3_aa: CASSPGGDNEQFF
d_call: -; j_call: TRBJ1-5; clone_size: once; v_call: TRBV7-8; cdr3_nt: TGTGCCAGCAGCACCCATGGGGCTCCTGTCCGGCAGCCCCAGCATTTT; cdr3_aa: CASSTHGAPVRQPQHF
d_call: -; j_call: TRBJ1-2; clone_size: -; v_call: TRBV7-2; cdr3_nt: TGTGCCAGCAGCTTGTTCGGTATTTGGGGCTACACCTTC; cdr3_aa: CASSLFGIWGYTF
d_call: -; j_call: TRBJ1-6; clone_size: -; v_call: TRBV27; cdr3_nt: TGTGCCAGCAGTTTATCGAAGCAGGGAGATTCACCCCTCCACTTT; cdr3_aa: CASSLSKQGDSPLHF
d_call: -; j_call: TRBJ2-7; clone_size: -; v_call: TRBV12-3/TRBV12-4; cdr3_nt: TGTGCCAGCAGTTTCGTCGGCGAGCAGTACTTC; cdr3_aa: CASSFVGEQYF
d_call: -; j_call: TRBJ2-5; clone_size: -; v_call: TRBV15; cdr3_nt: TGTGCCACCAGCAGAGAGTTCCTAGTGGGGACCCAGTACTTC; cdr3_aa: CATSREFLVGTQYF
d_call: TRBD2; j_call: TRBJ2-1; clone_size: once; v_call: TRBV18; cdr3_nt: TGTGCCAGCTCACCAAACCCCCTGAGCGGGAGTAACGGTGAGCAGTTCTTC; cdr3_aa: CASSPNPLSGSNGEQFF
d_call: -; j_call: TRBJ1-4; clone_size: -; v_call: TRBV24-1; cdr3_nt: TGTGCCACCAGTGATGCGATCGGGGGGAATGAAAAACTGTTTTTT; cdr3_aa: CATSDAIGGNEKLFF
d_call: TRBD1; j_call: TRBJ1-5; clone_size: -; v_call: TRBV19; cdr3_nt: TGTGCCAGTCTTGCGCCAGGGGGCTGGCAGCCCCAGCATTTT; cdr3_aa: CASLAPGGWQPQHF
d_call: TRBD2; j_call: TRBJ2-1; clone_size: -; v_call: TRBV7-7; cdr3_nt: TGTGCCAGCAGCTTAGCGCCAGAGCGGGACTATGAGCAGTTCTTC; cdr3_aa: CASSLAPERDYEQFF
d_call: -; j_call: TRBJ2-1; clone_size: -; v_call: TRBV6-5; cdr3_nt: TGTGCCAGCAGGCCCCCGGGGTTCTACAATGAGCAGTTCTTC; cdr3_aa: CASRPPGFYNEQFF
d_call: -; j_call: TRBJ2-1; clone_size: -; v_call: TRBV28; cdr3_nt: TGTGCCAGCAGTTTCGGGACGGTCGATGAGCAGTTCTTC; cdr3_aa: CASSFGTVDEQFF
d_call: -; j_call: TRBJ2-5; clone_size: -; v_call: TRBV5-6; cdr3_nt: TGTGCCAGCAGAAGGGTTTACCAAGAGACCCAGTACTTC; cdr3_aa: CASRRVYQETQYF
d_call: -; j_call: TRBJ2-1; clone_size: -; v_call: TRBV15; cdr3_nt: TGTGCCACCAGCAGACCGGACCCTGAGCAGTTCTTC; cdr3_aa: CATSRPDPEQFF
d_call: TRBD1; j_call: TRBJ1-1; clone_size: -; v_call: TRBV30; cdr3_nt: TGTGCCTCACAGGGGGATCTACCTGAAGCTTTCTTT; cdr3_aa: CASQGDLPEAFF
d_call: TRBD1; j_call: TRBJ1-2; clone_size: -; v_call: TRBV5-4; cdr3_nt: TGTGCCAGCAGCTCACCGACAAGACAGGGGGGCTCCTATGGCTACACCTTC; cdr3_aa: CASSSPTRQGGSYGYTF
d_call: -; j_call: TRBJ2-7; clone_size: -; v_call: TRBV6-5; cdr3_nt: TGTGCCAGCAGTTACGGGGGCAGGAGCTCCTACGAGCAGTACTTC; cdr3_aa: CASSYGGRSSYEQYF
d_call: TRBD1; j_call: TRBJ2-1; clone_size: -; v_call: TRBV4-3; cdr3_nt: TGCGCCAGCAGCCTCTTAAACAGGGGAAACTACAATGAGCAGTTCTTC; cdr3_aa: CASSLLNRGNYNEQFF
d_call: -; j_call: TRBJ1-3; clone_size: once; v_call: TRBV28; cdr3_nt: TGTGCCAGCACCCTGTGGCCGAACACCATATATTTT; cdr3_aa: CASTLWPNTIYF
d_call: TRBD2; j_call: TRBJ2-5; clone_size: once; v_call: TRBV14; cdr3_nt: TGTGCCAGCAGCCAAGTAGTAGGGACTAGCGGGAGGGCCAGAGAGACCCAGTACTTC; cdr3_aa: CASSQVVGTSGRARETQYF
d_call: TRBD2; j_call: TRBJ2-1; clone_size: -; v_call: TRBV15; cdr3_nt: TGTGCCACCAGCAGAGCCCGGCGGGAGGGTAACAATGAGCAGTTCTTC; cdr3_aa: CATSRARREGNNEQFF
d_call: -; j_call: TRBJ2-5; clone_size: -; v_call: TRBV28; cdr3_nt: TGTGCCAGCAGTTTCTTGTCGGTTTTGCGGGAGACCCAGTACTTC; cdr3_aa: CASSFLSVLRETQYF
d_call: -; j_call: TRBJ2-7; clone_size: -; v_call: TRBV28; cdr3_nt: TGTGCGGCCACGGGACAGCTTCTTATCGGGAGCGTCTACGAGCAGTACTTC; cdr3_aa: CAATGQLLIGSVYEQYF
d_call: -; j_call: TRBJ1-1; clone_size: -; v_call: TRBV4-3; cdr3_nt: TGCGCCAGCAGCCCGGAGGACCCGAACACTGAAGCTTTCTTT; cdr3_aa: CASSPEDPNTEAFF
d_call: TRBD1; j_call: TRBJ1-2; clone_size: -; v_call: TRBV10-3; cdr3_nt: TGTGCCATCAGTGACGGACAGGGTCTGGGGCCTGATCTGGATGGCTACACCTTC; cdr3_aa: CAISDGQGLGPDLDGYTF
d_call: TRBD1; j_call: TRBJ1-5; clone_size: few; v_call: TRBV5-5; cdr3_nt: TGTGCCAGCAGCTTGGATCTCGGGACAGGGGATCAGCCCCAGCATTTT; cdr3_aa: CASSLDLGTGDQPQHF
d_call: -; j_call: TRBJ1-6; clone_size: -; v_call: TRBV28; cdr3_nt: TGTGCCAGCAGTTTACCCTCGCACAATTCACCCCTCCACTTT; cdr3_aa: CASSLPSHNSPLHF
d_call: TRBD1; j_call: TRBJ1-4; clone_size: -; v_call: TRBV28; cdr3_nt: TGTGCCAGCAGTGGGGACAGTTTTAATGAAAAACTGTTTTTT; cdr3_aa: CASSGDSFNEKLFF
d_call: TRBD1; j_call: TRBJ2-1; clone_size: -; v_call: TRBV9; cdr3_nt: TGTGCCAGCAGCGTTGGACAGGCCTTGGCCCGACAGTTCTTC; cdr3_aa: CASSVGQALARQFF
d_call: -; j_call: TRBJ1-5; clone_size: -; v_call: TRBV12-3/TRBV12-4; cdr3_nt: TGTGCCAGCAGTTTAGCGGAACAGCGGCCCCAGCATTTT; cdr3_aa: CASSLAEQRPQHF